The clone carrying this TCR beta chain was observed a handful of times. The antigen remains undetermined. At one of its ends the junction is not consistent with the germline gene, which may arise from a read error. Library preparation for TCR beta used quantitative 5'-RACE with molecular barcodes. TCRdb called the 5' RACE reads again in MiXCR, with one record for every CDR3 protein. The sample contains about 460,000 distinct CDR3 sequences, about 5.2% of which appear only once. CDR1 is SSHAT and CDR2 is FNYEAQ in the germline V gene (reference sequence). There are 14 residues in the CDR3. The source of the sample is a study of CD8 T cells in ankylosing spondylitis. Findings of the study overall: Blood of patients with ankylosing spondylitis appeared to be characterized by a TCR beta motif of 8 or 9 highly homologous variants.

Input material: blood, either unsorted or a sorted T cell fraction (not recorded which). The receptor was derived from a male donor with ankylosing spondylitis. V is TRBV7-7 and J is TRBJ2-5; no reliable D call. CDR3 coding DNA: TGTGCTAGCAGCGCCCGGGCCTACCAAGAGACCCAGTACTTC. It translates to CASSARAYQETQYF.